This TCR beta chain is from a study of glioma-infiltrating T cells (dated by TCRdb to 2016 to 2017). General notes on the study: The study sequenced TCR alpha- and beta-chain repertoires from glioma tissue, from non-neoplastic brain tissue and from matched peripheral blood mononuclear cells. Each tissue-infiltrating repertoire was compared with the same patient's peripheral blood repertoire to measure divergence between tissue and blood T-cell populations. Three low-grade glioma patients, seven or eight primary glioblastoma patients, and three non-glioma patients who contributed non-neoplastic brain tissue made up the paired cohort. Overall results and qualifications from the work: VJ-independent divergence between tissue and blood was found to be below expectation in non-neoplastic patients but above expectation in all gliomas, particularly low-grade gliomas. Only a very small number of CDR3 sequences turned up in both tissue and blood, a result put down to high CDR3 diversity combined with limited sampling. Group comparisons rested on small numbers: three non-neoplastic, three low-grade glioma and roughly eight glioblastoma patients.

In the germline V gene (reference sequence), CDR1 corresponds to DFQATT and CDR2 to SNEGSKA. Counted from cysteine to phenylalanine, this CDR3 has 14 amino acids. The read is trimmed to its CDR3 DNA, 42 bases read in frame from base 1. V is trimmed back by 5 bases and J by 1 base, and the junction contains 4 bases that no gene match accounts for. This clonotype was detected many times. This clone's antigen is unknown. No base quality information exists; no much larger clone differs at one position. The iRepertoire nested amplicon-rescue multiplex PCR (arm-PCR) platform was used to amplify TCR alpha and beta CDR3 regions from RNA. For one-step reverse transcription and amplification, roughly 90-450 ng of tissue mRNA or PBMC total RNA was used as input. Following bead purification, Illumina adapters were added by a secondary multiplex PCR, and the libraries were gel-purified between 200 and 400 bp. Libraries carried internal 6-nucleotide barcodes used for demultiplexing. Libraries were sequenced on an Illumina MiSeq with 2x220 or 2x250 nucleotide paired-end reads. Turning to the authors' computational methods: FLASH 1.2.11 was used to merge paired reads, and BWA-MEM then aligned the reads to the GRCh37 human genome before TRA and TRB reads were extracted. An IMGT-derived reference of cassette sequences and CDR3 motifs, with pseudogenes included, was used for V and J assignment. Reads were translated in three frames, and productive CDR3s were defined by a C…FGXG motif without stop codons. Clonotypes were defined as unique combinations of V-J cassette pair and CDR3 amino acid sequence. Reads were filtered by Hamming distance, thresholded by each sample's sequence error rate in mapped regions. Through fastp at Q25 and MiXCR, TCRdb rebuilt clones from the public reads, retaining in-frame beta chains. Duplicate CDR3 protein sequences are folded into a single record with the most common DNA and genes. The V and J calls, along with clone size, are taken from TCRdb and not from the paper's own processing. The sample includes approximately 140,000 distinct CDR3 sequences, with 20% to 25% observed a single time. The top ten constitute about a quarter of the sample.

The chain is encoded by TRBV20-1 joined to TRBJ2-3; the junction holds 9 bases that match TRBD2. The TCR was taken from a human donor with low-grade glioma or glioblastoma, undergoing nonglioma brain surgery, or in good health (not recorded which). The sequenced sample was glioma tissue, nonneoplastic brain tissue, or PBMCs (not recorded which). The sequenced DNA is TGCAGTGCTGGCTTAGCGGGGGGCACAGATACGCAGTATTTT. Its protein product is CSAGLAGGTDTQYF.